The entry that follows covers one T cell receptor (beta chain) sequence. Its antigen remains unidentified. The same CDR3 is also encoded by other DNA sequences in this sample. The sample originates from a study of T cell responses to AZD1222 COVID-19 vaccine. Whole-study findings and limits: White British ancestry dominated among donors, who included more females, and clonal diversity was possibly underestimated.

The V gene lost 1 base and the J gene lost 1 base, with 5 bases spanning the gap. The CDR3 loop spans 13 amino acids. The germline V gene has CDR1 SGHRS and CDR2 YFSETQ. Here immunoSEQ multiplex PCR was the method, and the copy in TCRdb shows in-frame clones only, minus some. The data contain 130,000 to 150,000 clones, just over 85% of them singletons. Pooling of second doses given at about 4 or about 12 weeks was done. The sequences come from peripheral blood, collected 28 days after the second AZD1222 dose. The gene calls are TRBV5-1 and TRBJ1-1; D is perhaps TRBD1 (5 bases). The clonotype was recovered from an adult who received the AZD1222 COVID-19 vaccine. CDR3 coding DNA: TGCGCCAGCAGCTTGCAGGGGAACACTGAAGCTTTCTTT. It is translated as CASSLQGNTEAFF.